This passage covers 26 T cell receptor beta chains from one sample sequenced in a study of blood T cell repertoires in COVID-19. Sequenced by immunoSEQ multiplex PCR; TCRdb stores in-frame clones only, minus some. The sample shows some 140,000 clones, about 85% of them seen only once. The sample consisted of peripheral blood. The receptors shown here come from a man in his 60s with COVID-19, enrolled during active disease.

This chain connects TRBV4-1 to TRBJ1-1; 8 positions agree with TRBD1. In germline, CDR1 is MGHRA, CDR2 YSYEKL. Trimming removed 1 base from V and 6 bases from J; junction bases left unmatched: 7. CDR3 length equals 15 residues. Here the CDR3 reads CASSQAQGAVPEAFF. The CDR3 DNA reads TGCGCCAGCAGCCAAGCCCAGGGGGCGGTTCCTGAAGCTTTCTTT.

This clone was found once. V and J are TRBV18 and TRBJ1-1; 7 bases match TRBD1. Per the germline V gene, CDR1 is KGHSH and CDR2 is LQKENI. J was trimmed by 4 bases and V by 5 bases; bases with no gene match: 4. There are 13 residues in the CDR3. In nucleotides, the CDR3 is TGTGCCAGCTCAGACACAGGGGCCACTGAAGCTTTCTTT. This gives the protein CASSDTGATEAFF. Full variable domain (rest looked up from reference TRBV18 and TRBJ1-1): NAGVMQNPRHLVRRRGQEARLRCSPMKGHSHVYWYRQLPEEGLKFMVYLQKENIIDESGMPKERFSAEFPKEGPSILRIQQVVRGDSAAYFCASSDTGATEAFFGQGTRLTVV.

Of note for this clone: Other nucleotide sequences from this sample produce the same CDR3. The chain is built from TRBV29-1 and TRBJ1-5, with a tentative D call TRBD1 (5 bases). V was clipped by 5 bases and J by 1 base, with 9 bases between them. The CDR3 contains 13 residues. Germline-derived CDR1 and CDR2 are SQVTM and ANQGSEA. CDR3 in amino acids: CSVSGGSNQPQHF. The CDR3 nucleotides are TGCAGCGTTAGCGGGGGAAGCAATCAGCCCCAGCATTTT.

The gene calls are TRBV28 and TRBJ1-1; TRBD1 aligns across 7 bases. V was pared by 6 bases and J by 5 bases, with 9 bases of the junction left unmatched. The CDR3 spans 14 residues. The germline V gene has CDR1 MDHEN and CDR2 SYDVKM. DNA for the CDR3: TGTGCCAGCAGGCCCGGACAGGCCTGGACTGAAGCTTTCTTT. Translating gives CASRPGQAWTEAFF.

The chain joins TRBV4-3 to TRBJ2-7; 8 bases match TRBD1. The CDR3 sequence is 15 residues long. Losses at the gene ends were 0 bases for V and 4 bases for J; bases not matched to a gene: 5. Germline CDR1 reads LGHNA; CDR2 reads YSLEER. The DNA of the CDR3 is TGCGCCAGCAGCCAAGATGGGACAGGAGATTACGAGCAGTACTTC. It yields the protein CASSQDGTGDYEQYF.

This clone has a handful of counts. This chain connects TRBV7-9 to TRBJ1-1; D may be TRBD1 (5 bases). Per the germline V gene, CDR1 is SEHNR and CDR2 is FQNEAQ (reference sequence). The CDR3 spans 13 residues. Trimming pared 5 bases from V and 8 bases from J, leaving 15 bases between. The CDR3 DNA reads as TGTGCCAGCAGCCAAACCACAGGAGAAGAAGCTTTCTTT. This translates into CASSQTTGEEAFF.

The chain has TRBV6-5 and TRBJ2-1; 11 bases are shared with TRBD2. CDR3 length equals 14 residues. Germline CDR1 MNHEY, CDR2 SVGAGI. V was pared by 4 bases and J by 10 bases, with 6 bases of the junction left unmatched. CDR3 sequence: CASSLLAGGREQFF. DNA of the CDR3: TGTGCCAGCAGTTTGCTAGCGGGAGGTAGGGAGCAGTTCTTC.

Points on this clone: Germline is not matched at one junction end, which may reflect a read error. V and J are TRBV7-7 and TRBJ2-2; TRBD1 might be the D (5 bases). Looked up from germline, CDR1 is SSHAT and CDR2 is FNYEAQ (reference sequence). CDR3 length equals 17 residues. The CDR3 reads CASSLAPAGPSTGELFF. The CDR3 DNA reads as TGTGCTAGCAGCTTGGCCCCGGCAGGGCCCTCTACCGGGGAGCTGTTTTTT.

The chain recombines TRBV6-1 with TRBJ2-2, with D possibly matching TRBD1 (5 bases). Trimming stripped 5 bases from V and 1 base from J, with 11 bases between. CDR3 length: 15 residues. Looked up from germline, CDR1 is MNHNS and CDR2 is SASEGT. In DNA form, the CDR3 reads TGTGCCAGCAGTACCAGACAGAAGAACACCGGGGAGCTGTTTTTT. It yields the protein CASSTRQKNTGELFF.

The chain's CDR3 is CASSQVGGRAGDEQFF. CDR3 coding DNA: TGCGCCAGCAGCCAAGTAGGCGGGAGGGCTGGAGATGAGCAGTTCTTC. The genes are TRBV4-1 and TRBJ2-1; 9 bases line up with TRBD2. Germline-derived CDR1 and CDR2 are MGHRA and YSYEKL. With V trimmed by 1 base and J by 8 bases, 9 bases remained unmatched. The CDR3 totals 16 residues.

The chain employs TRBV30 and TRBJ2-7; 8 bases align to TRBD1. The germline V gene has CDR1 GTSNPN and CDR2 SVGIG (reference sequence). CDR3 length: 13 residues. V dropped 7 bases and J dropped 3; count of bases not matched to a gene: 8. The CDR3 loop is CASPSTGGYEQYF. DNA for the CDR3: TGTGCCTCGCCCAGTACAGGGGGCTACGAGCAGTACTTC.

The V gene is TRBV27, the J gene TRBJ2-2; 11 bases are a match to TRBD2. In germline, CDR1 is MNHEY, CDR2 SMNVEV (reference sequence). The CDR3 has 15 amino acids. The trim removed 6 bases at V and 4 bases at J, leaving 4 bases unmatched. CDR3 bases: TGTGCCAGCAGACTAGCGGGAGCTATCACCGGGGAGCTGTTTTTT. This codes for CASRLAGAITGELFF.

The chain uses TRBV28 and TRBJ2-2; D is possibly TRBD2 (5 bases). From germline, CDR1 is MDHEN and CDR2 SYDVKM. CDR3 length: 15 amino acids. The V end lost 6 bases, the J end lost 1 base, and 12 bases lay between the germline ends. For the CDR3, the DNA is TGTGCCAGCAGACCTGGACTGCAGAACACCGGGGAGCTGTTTTTT. This sequence encodes CASRPGLQNTGELFF.

The gene calls are TRBV6-5 and TRBJ2-5; a weak D match, TRBD1 (6 bases). Trimming pared 6 bases from V and 1 base from J, leaving 15 bases between. CDR3 size: 15 residues. Germline CDR1 MNHEY, CDR2 SVGAGI. CDR3 sequence: CASRTVGQPQETQYF. CDR3 coding DNA: TGTGCCAGCAGGACGGTTGGACAGCCCCAAGAGACCCAGTACTTC.

The rearrangement uses TRBV4-3 and TRBJ1-4, with a possible D match to TRBD1 (5 bases). V lost 4 bases, J lost 7 bases, and 16 bases lay in between. The CDR3 contains 15 residues. Germline V gene sequence: CDR1 LGHNA, CDR2 YSLEER. This chain's CDR3 is CASSLTRTLTEKLFF. The CDR3, as DNA: TGCGCCAGCAGCCTAACCCGGACACTGACTGAAAAACTGTTTTTT.

The V call is TRBV30, the J call TRBJ1-3, with 8 bases that match TRBD1. The CDR3 consists of 13 residues. Germline trimming cut 5 bases from V and 2 bases from J; bases unmatched to any gene: 2. Germline loops: CDR1 GTSNPN, CDR2 SVGIG (reference sequence). Here the CDR3 reads CAWGTGAGNTIYF. CDR3 DNA: TGTGCCTGGGGGACAGGCGCTGGAAACACCATATATTTT.

The chain has TRBV5-1 and TRBJ2-7, with D possibly being TRBD2 (7 bases). Germline V gives CDR1 SGHRS, CDR2 YFSETQ. The V end was cut by 0 bases, the J end by 7 bases, with 14 bases between. The CDR3 has 14 residues. The chain's CDR3 is CASSLAGGAGEQYF. Here the CDR3 DNA reads TGCGCCAGCAGCTTGGCGGGGGGCGCGGGGGAGCAGTACTTC.

In its sample, this clone was seen a few times. V gene TRBV4-1 combines with J gene TRBJ2-7, with 12 bases lining up with TRBD2. CDR1 and CDR2 from the germline V gene are MGHRA and YSYEKL. The ends lost 1 base at V and 4 bases at J; junction bases unmatched: 5. The CDR3 extends over 16 amino acids. The CDR3 DNA follows: TGCGCCAGCAGCCAAGGACTAGCGGGAGTCTCATACGAGCAGTACTTC. It yields the protein CASSQGLAGVSYEQYF.

The J gene is TRBJ1-1, the V gene TRBV29-1; weak D call: TRBD1 (5 bases). V gave up 4 bases and J gave up 6 bases, with 15 bases separating them. The CDR3 is 13 amino acids. The V gene's germline CDR1 is SQVTM and CDR2 ANQGSEA. The CDR3 region is CSVAPNKGAEAFF. DNA for the CDR3: TGCAGCGTTGCTCCTAACAAAGGGGCTGAAGCTTTCTTT.

The chain is built from TRBV4-3 and TRBJ1-4, with a tentative D call TRBD1 (5 bases). V lost 4 bases and J 0 bases, leaving 12 bases between the germline ends. The CDR3 extends over 16 amino acids. Germline V gives CDR1 LGHNA, CDR2 YSLEER. The CDR3 spells CASSRDPGTTNEKLFF. The CDR3 bases are TGCGCCAGCAGCCGAGACCCAGGGACAACTAATGAAAAACTGTTTTTT.

This clone was detected a few times. This sequence joins TRBV28 and TRBJ2-5; 9 nucleotides line up with TRBD2. Per the germline V gene, CDR1 is MDHEN and CDR2 is SYDVKM. Trimming removed 4 bases from V and 5 bases from J; junction bases left unmatched: 8. This CDR3 has 15 amino acids. CDR3 sequence reads: CASSYAGTSTETQYF. For the CDR3, the DNA is TGTGCCAGCAGTTATGCCGGGACTAGCACCGAGACCCAGTACTTC.

A few counts support this clone. The DNA of the CDR3 is TGTGCCTGGAAACCAGGGGACAGTTATAACTATGGCTACACCTTC. The encoded protein is CAWKPGDSYNYGYTF. The chain carries TRBV30 and TRBJ1-2, with 7 bases matching TRBD1. The CDR3 loop spans 15 amino acids. Germline trimming cut 4 bases from V and 1 base from J; bases unmatched to any gene: 9. The germline CDR1 and CDR2 sequences are GTSNPN and SVGIG (reference sequence).

This clone was counted between two and nine times. The same CDR3 can be traced to other DNA sequences in this sample. CDR3 amino acids: CASTVQGLFIGYTF. CDR3 coding DNA: TGTGCCAGCACCGTACAGGGGTTGTTCATCGGCTACACCTTC. This sequence joins TRBV28 and TRBJ1-2, with 7 bases identical to TRBD1. Germline V gene sequence: CDR1 MDHEN, CDR2 SYDVKM. Unmatched junction bases numbered 13, after V lost 7 bases and J lost 8 bases. This CDR3 is 14 amino acids long.

The chain couples TRBV18 to TRBJ2-3, with 8 bases fitting TRBD1. V lost 3 bases to trimming and J lost 7 bases; unmatched junction nucleotides: 6. This CDR3 is 14 amino acids long. The germline V gene encodes CDR1 KGHSH and CDR2 LQKENI. The CDR3 sequence is CASSPHRGANTQYF. The CDR3 coding sequence is TGTGCCAGCTCACCGCACAGGGGGGCGAATACGCAGTATTTT.

The genes are TRBV19 and TRBJ1-6; D is uncertain. CDR1 and CDR2 (germline): LNHDA, SQIVND (reference sequence). V gave up 0 bases and J gave up 7 bases, with 7 bases separating them. There are 14 residues in the CDR3. In nucleotides, the CDR3 is TGTGCCAGTAGTATAGAGGGCAGGAATTCACCCCTCCACTTT. It translates to CASSIEGRNSPLHF.

The genes are TRBV6-2 or TRBV6-3 and TRBJ2-2, with 9 bases matching TRBD1. The J segment lost 6 bases and the V segment lost 5 bases, leaving 7 bases of the junction unmatched. The CDR3 loop spans 15 amino acids. Germline V CDR1 and CDR2: MNHEY, SVGEGT. The DNA for the CDR3 is TGTGCCAGCAGTCCCCCCGGGACAGGGTCCGGGGAGCTGTTTTTT. Encoded protein: CASSPPGTGSGELFF.